A single sample gave rise to the 12 T cell receptor beta chains below, sequenced in a study of blood T cell repertoires in COVID-19. Data came from immunoSEQ multiplex PCR; TCRdb stores just in-frame clones and leaves some out. Of 200,000 to 300,000 clones in the sample, roughly 82% were seen once. The material sequenced was peripheral blood. These receptors were obtained from a woman in her 70s with acute or convalescent COVID-19.

V gene TRBV19 combines with J gene TRBJ2-3; 13 nucleotides line up with TRBD2. V was clipped by 9 bases and J by 4 bases; unmatched bases: 7. The germline V gene encodes CDR1 LNHDA and CDR2 SQIVND (reference sequence). The CDR3 consists of 15 residues. The CDR3 DNA reads as TGTGCCAGCCAACTAGCGGGGGGGCATCCAGATACGCAGTATTTT. As protein: CASQLAGGHPDTQYF.

The V gene is TRBV6-5, the J gene TRBJ2-7, with TRBD1 matching over 12 bases. CDR3 size: 15 residues. Germline values: CDR1 MNHEY, CDR2 SVGAGI. The J segment lost 6 bases and the V segment lost 6 bases, leaving 9 bases of the junction unmatched. The CDR3 region has the DNA TGTGCCAGCAGGACTCACGGGACAGGGGGCGGCGAGCAGTACTTC. It encodes CASRTHGTGGGEQYF.

The chain joins TRBV27 to TRBJ2-7, with TRBD1 identical over 10 bases. The germline V gene has CDR1 MNHEY and CDR2 SMNVEV (reference sequence). CDR3 size: 15 residues. V shed 6 bases and J 6 bases; nucleotides not matched to a gene: 11. CDR3 bases: TGTGCCAGCAGGGCCGGGACAGGGGTATCGAGCGAGCAGTACTTC. Translated, it gives CASRAGTGVSSEQYF.

This chain joins TRBV4-2 and TRBJ2-5; the match to TRBD2 covers 8 bases. The CDR3 totals 15 residues. The germline CDR1 and CDR2 sequences are LGHNA and YNFKEQ. The trim removed 4 bases at V and 5 bases at J, leaving 9 bases unmatched. The CDR3 DNA is TGTGCCAGCAGCCCCCGGGGGGGCCAGGACGAGACCCAGTACTTC. Translated: CASSPRGGQDETQYF.

This rearrangement joins TRBV29-1 to TRBJ1-3; TRBD1 agrees at 9 bases. V lost 3 bases and J lost 4; bases outside the gene matches: 4. CDR3 size: 14 residues. The germline V gene has CDR1 SQVTM and CDR2 ANQGSEA. CDR3 coding DNA: TGCAGCGTTGATGGGACAGGGATAGGAAACACCATATATTTT. It is translated as CSVDGTGIGNTIYF.

The V and J genes are TRBV2 and TRBJ2-1, with TRBD1 matching over 9 bases. This CDR3 spans 16 amino acids. Germline assignment: CDR1 SNHLY and CDR2 FYNNEI. With 3 bases clipped from V and 0 bases from J, the junction kept 3 bases outside the gene matches. CDR3 in DNA: TGTGCCAGCAGTGAGGGGACAGGGAGCTCCTACAATGAGCAGTTCTTC. Protein sequence: CASSEGTGSSYNEQFF.

The chain links TRBV7-8 to TRBJ1-1; a weak D match, TRBD1 (6 bases). The CDR3 extends over 15 amino acids. Trimming removed 1 base from V and 7 bases from J, with 16 bases in between. Per germline, CDR1 SGHVS and CDR2 FQNEAQ. Here the CDR3 DNA reads TGTGCCAGCAGCTTAGGGGGGCAGGGGTTGGTTGAAGCTTTCTTT. Its protein is CASSLGGQGLVEAFF.

This clone was observed a single time. Other DNA variants within this sample encode the same CDR3. The rearrangement links TRBV5-4 to TRBJ2-5, with TRBD2 matching over 15 bases. Germline V CDR1 and CDR2: SGHNT, YYREEE (reference sequence). Germline trimming cut 4 bases from V and 2 bases from J; bases unmatched to any gene: 3. The CDR3 covers 16 residues. The chain's CDR3 is CASSRGLAGGQETQYF. CDR3 in DNA: TGTGCCAGCAGCCGAGGACTAGCGGGGGGGCAAGAGACCCAGTACTTC.

CDR3 sequence reads: CASSLRTAYTGELFF. The CDR3 DNA reads as TGTGCCAGCAGCTTGAGGACAGCTTACACCGGGGAGCTGTTTTTT. The chain combines TRBV5-4 with TRBJ2-2, with D perhaps matching TRBD1 (6 bases). Germline CDR1 SGHNT, CDR2 YYREEE (reference sequence). The CDR3 is made up of 15 amino acids. V gave up 1 base and J gave up 3 bases, with 10 bases separating them.

The CDR3 spells CASSIGPGFSEAFF. CDR3 coding DNA: TGTGCCAGTAGTATAGGTCCGGGTTTCTCTGAAGCTTTCTTT. The chain joins TRBV19 to TRBJ1-1, with D hard to call. Germline-derived CDR1 and CDR2 are LNHDA and SQIVND (reference sequence). The CDR3 runs to 14 residues. Trimming removed 1 base from V and 6 bases from J, with 12 bases in between.

V usage is TRBV7-8 and J usage is TRBJ2-1; 7 nucleotides agree with TRBD1. The CDR3 runs to 16 residues. J lost 3 bases, V lost 5 bases, and 10 bases had no gene match. Looked up from germline, CDR1 is SGHVS and CDR2 is FQNEAQ. The CDR3 protein is CASSPNDRVDYNEQFF. DNA of the CDR3: TGTGCCAGCAGCCCCAACGACAGGGTGGACTACAATGAGCAGTTCTTC.

This sequence joins TRBV9 and TRBJ2-1; 9 bases match TRBD2. The CDR3 length is 15 residues. From germline, CDR1 is SGDLS and CDR2 YYNGEE. J gave up 8 bases and V 0 bases, and 6 bases lay outside the gene matches. CDR3 loop: CASSVGDSGGHEQFF. The DNA for the CDR3 is TGTGCCAGCAGCGTAGGGGATAGCGGGGGCCATGAGCAGTTCTTC.